A selection of T cell receptor beta chains follows, all from one sample in a study of early T cells in non-severe SARS-CoV-2 infection. Each CDR3 protein gets one entry after TCRdb re-called the 5' RACE reads with MiXCR. The sample holds about 52,000 distinct CDR3 sequences; about 11% are singletons and the top ten take about 13%. Sequences were obtained from whole blood. These receptors were taken from an adult who was a healthcare worker with PCR-confirmed SARS-CoV-2 infection or an uninfected control (not recorded which). Both conserved end residues are part of each CDR3. D genes are given only for firm matches. Expanded clones get a size class; other rows say once, few or many, or leave the size out.

clone_size	d_call	v_call	j_call	cdr3_nt	cdr3_aa
many	-	TRBV7-8	TRBJ1-4	TGTGCCAGCAGACCCGGGTTACCCGGAAAACTGTTTTTT	CASRPGLPGKLFF
-	TRBD2	TRBV15	TRBJ2-3	TGTGCCACCAGAGGGGGAGAAAGAAGGCTAGCGGGTAGCACAGATACGCAGTATTTT	CATRGGERRLAGSTDTQYF
-	TRBD2	TRBV5-1	TRBJ2-7	TGCGCCAGCAGCACTGGGACTAGCGGGAGGAGGAGCGAGCAGTACTTC	CASSTGTSGRRSEQYF
many	-	TRBV20-1	TRBJ1-5	TGCAGTGCCCCTTTTGGGGGGACCCACAATCAGCCCCAGCATTTT	CSAPFGGTHNQPQHF
many	TRBD2	TRBV27	TRBJ2-1	TGTGCCAGCAGTTTTGCTAGCGGGACGGGTGAGCAGTTCTTC	CASSFASGTGEQFF
few	-	TRBV2	TRBJ2-3	TGTGCCAGGAGAGGGGGACCCACAGATACGCAGTATTTT	CARRGGPTDTQYF
many	TRBD2	TRBV6-2/TRBV6-3	TRBJ2-5	TGTGCCAGCAACCAGCGGGGGGGTCGACAGACCCAGTACTTC	CASNQRGGRQTQYF
-	TRBD1	TRBV9	TRBJ2-7	TGTGCCAGCAGCGTAGGGGACAGCTCCTACGAGCAGTACTTC	CASSVGDSSYEQYF
many	TRBD1	TRBV12-3/TRBV12-4	TRBJ1-5	TGTGCCAGCAGTTCGAGGACAGGGAGCAATCAGCCCCAGCATTTT	CASSSRTGSNQPQHF
once	-	TRBV7-2	TRBJ1-2	TGTGCCAGCAGCTTCGGGGGACGGATTGGCTACACCTTC	CASSFGGRIGYTF
many	-	TRBV6-5	TRBJ1-1	TGTGCCAGCAGAGACGACACGGAAGAAGTTTTCTTT	CASRDDTEEVFF
many	TRBD1	TRBV14	TRBJ2-7	TGTGCCAGCAGCCAATGGGGGACAGGGGGCGTCTACGAGCAGTACTTC	CASSQWGTGGVYEQYF
many	TRBD1	TRBV7-2	TRBJ2-5	TGTGCCAGCAGTATGGACAGGGTCCAAGAGACCCAGTACTTC	CASSMDRVQETQYF
many	-	TRBV4-1	TRBJ2-6	TGCGCCAGCAGCCCCCCCAGTAGGGCTTCTGGGGCCAACGTCCTGACTTTC	CASSPPSRASGANVLTF
many	-	TRBV6-6	TRBJ1-5	TGTGCCAGCAGTTACGGGACCATGGGCGATCAGCCCCAGCATTTT	CASSYGTMGDQPQHF
-	-	TRBV10-2	TRBJ2-2	TGCGCCAGCGGATTTCAGGGGGGGGAGCTGTTTTTT	CASGFQGGELFF
many	-	TRBV5-8	TRBJ2-7	TGTGCCAGCAGCCTGTGGGGGACCTACGAGCAGTACTTC	CASSLWGTYEQYF
-	-	TRBV12-3/TRBV12-4	TRBJ1-2	TGTGCCAGCAGTTTAAACGGGGCCCGGAAAAACTATGGCTACACCTTC	CASSLNGARKNYGYTF